This T cell receptor (beta chain) was documented in a study of shared clonotypes between healthy human individuals. Produced via immunoSEQ multiplex PCR; TCRdb's table is partial and in-frame only. This sample has around 1,000,000 clones, with about 72% found just once. Points from the study as a whole: Sampling included only blood; tissue repertoires likely differ. Unshared clonotypes carried lower generation probabilities than those common to all four donors.

Worth noting for this clone: Antigen unknown.

Nashville, Tennessee was home to all donors, each a Caucasian adult. The J segment lost 6 bases and the V segment lost 8 bases, leaving 11 bases of the junction unmatched. From germline, CDR1 is SGHTA and CDR2 FQGTGA. This CDR3 contains 14 residues. The gene calls are TRBV7-3 and TRBJ2-7; 9 bases line up with TRBD2. The sequenced material came from memory CD4+ T cells from PBMCs. Subset described: CD45RA-negative fraction. The origin of this receptor is a man aged 18 to 29 in good health. Some clones in this sample may be carry-over from other donors' samples. The CDR3 DNA follows: TGTGCCAGCTCTGTCGGTAGCGGGAGTCCCGAGCAGTACTTC. This gives the protein CASSVGSGSPEQYF.